This T cell receptor (beta chain) originates from a study of OX40 agonist ivuxolimab in advanced cancers. Context from the whole study: The costimulatory receptor OX40 (CD134) was targeted by ivuxolimab, a fully human IgG2 agonistic monoclonal antibody. Intravenous ivuxolimab was administered to patients every 2 weeks at six dose levels: 0.01, 0.1, 0.3, 1.5, 3 and 10 mg/kg. Of the 50 or so patients in dose escalation, some 20 had hepatocellular carcinoma, some 15 had melanoma, 9 had renal cell carcinoma and 9 had head and neck cancer. In the dose-escalation cohort, roughly four fifths of patients were male, and the mean age was approximately 64 years, with a range of roughly 20 to 80. Prior anti-PD-1, anti-PD-L1 or anti-CTLA-4 therapy was permitted, and checkpoint inhibitors had been received by about 36% of dose-escalation patients. Partial responses occurred in three dose-escalation patients, of whom one had hepatocellular carcinoma and two had cutaneous melanoma. The point of sequencing TCRbeta in the periphery was to test whether ivuxolimab changed TCR sequence diversity and drove clonal T-cell expansion. The monotherapy dose-escalation portion (N ≈ 52 patients) of the phase I ivuxolimab trial is reported in the paper.

Patients with a history of autoimmune disease or receiving systemic immunosuppression were excluded from the trial. Peripheral blood for TCR sequencing was drawn from every dose cohort at baseline, at cycle 4 day 1 and at cycle 7 day 1. The samples were drawn from a first-in-human, open-label, multicenter phase I dose-escalation trial of ivuxolimab. Adults with locally advanced or metastatic melanoma, renal cell carcinoma, hepatocellular carcinoma or head and neck squamous cell carcinoma were enrolled in the trial. Before TCR sequencing, CD4+ T cells and CD8+ T cells from peripheral blood were sorted into separate populations. With regard to this clone: Its target antigen remains unknown. Per-nucleotide qualities are absent, and no much larger clonotype sits a single base away.

The germline V gene (reference sequence) gives CDR1 as SEHNR and CDR2 as FQNEAQ. The CDR3, cysteine through phenylalanine, is 11 amino acids long. Only the CDR3 DNA is retained, 33 bases long and in frame from the first base. At the junction V is shortened by 3 bases and J by 6 bases, with 3 bases in between. What the work shows at the level of the full study, not this receptor alone: Partial responders in the 0.1-3.0 mg/kg groups had among the lowest normalized peripheral clonal expansion, especially among CD8+ T cells. After ivuxolimab, expanded clones were on average more numerous among CD8+ T cells than among CD4+ T cells. At doses of 0.1 to 3.0 mg/kg, clonal expansion of both CD4+ and CD8+ T cells in blood was seen between baseline and week 6. Antigen specificity was not determined for the clonally expanded peripheral T cells. Low levels of normalized T-cell clonal expansion were also seen in some patients who did not respond.

To sequence the TCRbeta CDR3 region, genomic DNA was isolated from the sorted cells. TCRbeta CDR3 regions were sequenced using the immunoSEQ Assay. Imported from immuneACCESS, the table was reduced by TCRdb to in-frame sequences with V and J called. These copies leave out some clones; in studies compared against another copy, an unresolved V gene accounts for under half, and the cause of the remainder is not known. The sample has about 83,000 clones on record, about 89% of them singletons. The ten largest clones represent more than 7.5% of the sample. This specimen was CD4+ or CD8+ T cells sorted from blood, taken in a trial of the OX40 agonist ivuxolimab. This receptor chain uses TRBV7-9 and TRBJ2-1; a confident D gene designation cannot be given. The sequence came from an adult with an advanced solid tumor such as melanoma, head and neck, liver or kidney cancer. The CDR3 reads as follows: CASSFGNEQFF. In nucleotide form, the sequence is TGTGCCAGCAGCTTTGGCAATGAGCAGTTCTTC.